Here is one T cell receptor (beta chain) with its context. Its matching antigen is unknown. Germline loops: CDR1 SGHTS, CDR2 YDEGEE. Trimming removed 4 bases from V and 0 bases from J; junction bases left unmatched: 7. CDR3 length: 16 residues. The data were taken from a study of cytomegalovirus exposure and HLA in healthy donors. This PCR relied on a set of 60 Vbeta primers and 13 Jbeta primers. Clones were sequenced by immunoSEQ multiplex PCR, and TCRdb holds only the in-frame ones, with some missing. The sample contains under 200,000 clones, over 70% of which appear only once. Those who donated were healthy bone marrow donors. Study-level results: It was reported that the classifier diagnosed cytomegalovirus status with high specificity and sensitivity in both the original and validation cohorts.

The receptor was derived from a man aged 50-60 years in good health and CMV-seronegative. The chain links TRBV5-8 to TRBJ2-4; 7 bases align to TRBD1. Sequencing was carried out using PBMCs. CDR3 sequence: CASSERDRLAKNIQYF. CDR3 DNA: TGTGCCAGCAGCGAACGGGACAGATTAGCCAAAAACATTCAGTACTTC.